This entry lists 30 T cell receptor beta chains sequenced from one sample in a study of vaccination and CD4 T cells after COVID-19 (dated by TCRdb to between 2021 and 2024). The library was prepared using PCR. This sample was sequenced with an Illumina iSeq 100. DNA from cultured CD4+ T cells was subjected to TCR sequencing with the Oncomine TCR Beta short-read assay at the Johns Hopkins FTIC core. TCRdb took the public reads, trimmed them with fastp at Q25, ran MiXCR for clone calling and kept in-frame beta chains. Records with the same CDR3 protein are collapsed into one entry carrying the most frequent genes and DNA. The sample table contains some 15,000 distinct CDR3 sequences; only one count was recorded for 40% to 60% of them. Over 6.5% of the sample lies in the top ten. These TCRs are of unknown antigen specificity. The treatment or condition label on this specimen signifies: roughly 11-day PBMC culture with coronavirus spike peptide pools or control peptides (ViraFEST assay).

The sample consisted of CD4+ T cells from blood, cultured in vitro. Every receptor here comes from a human donor who had recovered from COVID-19.

The genes are TRBV2 and TRBJ2-5, with D hard to call. Between the trimmed V and J ends, which lost 5 bases and 4 bases, there was a span of 14 bases. The CDR3 consists of 14 residues. Germline CDR1 is SNHLY and CDR2 is FYNNEI. Written as DNA, the CDR3 is TGTGCCAGCAGTCCCTATAGTGTGGGAGAGACCCAGTACTTC. This translates into CASSPYSVGETQYF.

This clonotype was seen more than once but under ten times. This rearrangement joins TRBV7-2 to TRBJ2-3; 8 nucleotides agree with TRBD2. Trimming removed 1 base from V and 1 base from J; junction bases left unmatched: 4. The CDR3 runs 16 residues. Germline V gene data show CDR1 as SGHTA and CDR2 as FQGNSA. The DNA of the CDR3 is TGTGCCAGCAGCTTAGGGCTAGCGGGTCGCACAGATACGCAGTATTTT. Protein: CASSLGLAGRTDTQYF.

This clonotype was seen just once. The chain links TRBV11-2 to TRBJ2-1; D call uncertain. The CDR3 runs 15 residues. V lost 1 base and J 4 bases, leaving 11 bases between the germline ends. Germline loops: CDR1 SGHAT, CDR2 FQNNGV. Here the CDR3 reads CASSLGPELYNEQFF. Here the CDR3 DNA reads TGTGCCAGCAGCTTAGGGCCTGAGTTATACAATGAGCAGTTCTTC.

This chain uses TRBV11-1 with TRBJ2-1; D possibly corresponds to TRBD2 (7 bases). CDR1 is SGHAT and CDR2 is FQDESV in the germline V gene (reference sequence). Trimming left V 5 bases short and J 2 bases short, with 13 bases between. CDR3 length equals 15 residues. The CDR3 is CASSRGGGTYNEQFF. CDR3 DNA sequence: TGTGCCAGCAGCCGGGGAGGGGGGACCTACAATGAGCAGTTCTTC.

This clonotype appeared once. The V and J genes are TRBV6-5 and TRBJ2-7; 8 nucleotides agree with TRBD2. The V gene's germline CDR1 is MNHEY and CDR2 SVGAGI. J was trimmed by 0 bases and V by 6 bases; bases with no gene match: 7. The CDR3 is 15 residues long. The CDR3 nucleotides read TGTGCCAGCAGCTTACTAGCGGACGCCTCCTACGAGCAGTACTTC. Translating it yields CASSLLADASYEQYF.

The chain recombines TRBV5-1 with TRBJ1-2; D is undetermined. This CDR3 spans 13 amino acids. CDR1 and CDR2 (germline): SGHRS, YFSETQ. Trimming removed 0 bases at V and 6 bases at J, with 9 bases between. The CDR3 DNA reads as TGCGCCAGCAGCTTGGATGGACCGGATGGCTACACCTTC. Protein: CASSLDGPDGYTF.

This clonotype occurred a few times. The chain carries TRBV11-1 and TRBJ2-1; 9 bases align to TRBD2. CDR1 and CDR2 (germline): SGHAT, FQDESV (reference sequence). J was trimmed by 6 bases and V by 2 bases; bases with no gene match: 2. The CDR3 is 14 residues long. CDR3: CASSLPSGINEQFF. In nucleotides, the CDR3 is TGTGCCAGCAGCTTACCTAGCGGGATCAATGAGCAGTTCTTC. Based on the CDR3 plus reference TRBV11-1 and TRBJ2-1, the full variable domain is EAEVAQSPRYKITEKSQAVAFWCDPISGHATLYWYRQILGQGPELLVQFQDESVVDDSQLPKDRFSAERLKGVDSTLKIQPAELGDSAMYLCASSLPSGINEQFFGPGTRLTVL.

The chain links TRBV7-2 to TRBJ2-7; D unclear. This CDR3 is 17 amino acids long. Germline-derived CDR1 and CDR2 are SGHTA and FQGNSA. V was shortened by 0 bases and J by 2 bases, with 17 bases between the two germline ends. The CDR3 sequence is CASSLAVRVNTPYEQYF. CDR3 in DNA: TGTGCCAGCAGCTTAGCGGTACGGGTGAACACTCCCTACGAGCAGTACTTC.

This clonotype is categorized as medium-sized. This chain joins TRBV28 and TRBJ2-2; D is possibly TRBD1 (5 bases). Germline V gene sequence: CDR1 MDHEN, CDR2 SYDVKM. The CDR3 sequence is 14 residues long. Trimming removed 2 bases at V and 5 bases at J, with 9 bases between. CDR3 DNA: TGTGCCAGCAGTTTACCAGGGCGGACCGGGGAGCTGTTTTTT. Translation gives CASSLPGRTGELFF.

This chain links TRBV27 with TRBJ2-3; possibly TRBD2 for D (6 bases). The CDR3 sequence is 16 residues long. The germline CDR1 and CDR2 sequences are MNHEY and SMNVEV (reference sequence). The V end was cut by 3 bases, the J end by 2 bases, with 15 bases between. CDR3 region: CASSFLLATDTDTQYF. DNA of the CDR3: TGTGCCAGCAGTTTCCTTCTAGCGACAGACACAGATACGCAGTATTTT.

Only a few counts were recorded for this clonotype. The chain joins TRBV10-1 to TRBJ2-5, with unresolved D. Trimming removed 9 bases at V and 5 bases at J, with 13 bases between. The CDR3 consists of 12 residues. CDR1 WNHNN and CDR2 SYGVQD come from the germline V gene (reference sequence). The CDR3 DNA is TGCGCCAGTGGAGAGGCCGGGGAGACCCAGTACTTC. The encoded protein is CASGEAGETQYF.

This clonotype was seen only a few times. The gene calls are TRBV30 and TRBJ1-1; 8 bases line up with TRBD1. The CDR3 consists of 14 residues. Germline loops: CDR1 GTSNPN, CDR2 SVGIG (reference sequence). Trimming at V came to 0 bases and at J to 3 bases, leaving 3 bases not matched to a gene. The CDR3 DNA follows: TGTGCCTGGAGTGTCTCAGGGGGCCACACTGAAGCTTTCTTT. This sequence encodes CAWSVSGGHTEAFF.

The chain recombines TRBV6-1 with TRBJ2-7, with D possibly matching TRBD2 (5 bases). CDR1 is MNHNS, CDR2 SASEGT, per germline. V dropped 10 bases and J dropped 2 bases, with 21 bases sitting between them. There are 15 residues in the CDR3. CDR3 protein: CAIRPSLGEAYEQYF. In nucleotides, the CDR3 is TGTGCCATCAGACCCTCCCTGGGAGAGGCCTACGAGCAGTACTTC.

CDR3 sequence reads: CASSQEAGQGHGYTF. The DNA for the CDR3 is TGCGCCAGCAGCCAAGAAGCGGGACAGGGACATGGCTACACCTTC. The chain carries TRBV4-1 and TRBJ1-2; 9 bases line up with TRBD1. This CDR3 contains 15 residues. Per germline, CDR1 MGHRA and CDR2 YSYEKL. J gave up 6 bases and V 0 bases, and 5 bases lay outside the gene matches.

As DNA, the CDR3 is TGCAGTGCTAGAGATTTGGGCGGAGAGACCCAGTACTTC. Protein sequence: CSARDLGGETQYF. V is TRBV20-1 and J is TRBJ2-5; D uncertain. The CDR3 has 13 residues. The germline V gene has CDR1 DFQATT and CDR2 SNEGSKA (reference sequence). V lost 0 bases and J 4 bases, leaving 9 bases between the germline ends.

The chain carries TRBV11-3 and TRBJ1-1; D perhaps matches TRBD1 (5 bases). CDR3 length: 14 amino acids. CDR1 and CDR2 from the germline V gene are SGHNT and YENEEA. Trimming stripped 5 bases from V and 3 bases from J, with 13 bases between. CDR3 DNA: TGTGCCAGCAGCGAGAGTGGGGGAGACACTGAAGCTTTCTTT. Translation gives CASSESGGDTEAFF.

This clonotype came up a few times. V gene TRBV20-1 combines with J gene TRBJ1-1, with 8 bases that match TRBD1. After removal of 3 bases from V and 5 bases from J, the junction contained 11 bases not matched to a gene. This CDR3 contains 15 residues. Germline assignment: CDR1 DFQATT and CDR2 SNEGSKA (reference sequence). CDR3 DNA: TGCAGTGCTAGTACGGGGACAGGAGTTTGGACTGAAGCTTTCTTT. This translates into CSASTGTGVWTEAFF.

The rearrangement joins TRBV5-1 to TRBJ2-1, with 10 bases lining up with TRBD2. Germline V gives CDR1 SGHRS, CDR2 YFSETQ. Trimming removed 1 base from V and 15 bases from J; junction bases left unmatched: 7. The CDR3 is made up of 13 amino acids. This CDR3 is CASSLNRGLAPFF. CDR3 DNA: TGCGCCAGCAGCTTGAATAGGGGACTAGCGCCGTTCTTC.

This clonotype occurred a few times. V gene TRBV20-1 combines with J gene TRBJ1-1; D uncertain. CDR1 is DFQATT and CDR2 is SNEGSKA in the germline V gene (reference sequence). This CDR3 region has 14 residues. Trimming cost V 0 bases and J 1 base, with 9 bases left between them. The chain's CDR3 is CSARDYDGNTEAFF. The CDR3 DNA reads as TGCAGTGCTAGAGATTACGACGGGAACACTGAAGCTTTCTTT.

This clonotype was seen a handful of times. The chain uses TRBV20-1 and TRBJ2-3, with 7 bases fitting TRBD2. CDR3 size: 15 residues. The germline V gene has CDR1 DFQATT and CDR2 SNEGSKA (reference sequence). Trimming took 1 base from V and 1 from J; bases not matched to a gene: 5. This CDR3 reads CSARAPSGGTDTQYF. As DNA, the CDR3 is TGCAGTGCTAGAGCGCCTAGCGGTGGCACAGATACGCAGTATTTT.

This clonotype has a single count. The rearrangement joins TRBV7-6 to TRBJ2-7; 11 bases fit TRBD2. This CDR3 contains 16 residues. CDR1 and CDR2 (germline): SGHVS, FNYEAQ. Trimming removed 6 bases from V and 5 bases from J; junction bases left unmatched: 12. The CDR3 here is CASSLSLAGDGDEQYF. CDR3 bases: TGTGCCAGCAGTCTCTCACTAGCGGGAGATGGAGACGAGCAGTACTTC.

The V and J genes are TRBV6-1 and TRBJ1-2; a weak D match, TRBD1 (6 bases). The V end was cut by 11 bases, the J end by 2 bases, with 15 bases between. The CDR3 loop spans 13 amino acids. In germline, CDR1 is MNHNS, CDR2 SASEGT. In DNA form, the CDR3 reads TGTGCCGGGACACTGACAGGAAACTATGGCTACACCTTC. This sequence encodes CAGTLTGNYGYTF.

J is TRBJ2-3 and V is TRBV30, with a possible D match to TRBD1 (5 bases). Trimming shortened V by 2 bases and J by 4 bases, and 19 bases separated the two germline ends. The CDR3 is 16 residues long. Germline V gene data show CDR1 as GTSNPN and CDR2 as SVGIG (reference sequence). The CDR3 nucleotides are TGTGCCTGGAGTCCATACTCCAGGGTGGGATCAGATACGCAGTATTTT. Translating gives CAWSPYSRVGSDTQYF.

This clonotype was counted between two and nine times. V usage is TRBV28 and J usage is TRBJ2-1; 10 positions match TRBD2. Germline trimming cut 6 bases from V and 4 bases from J; bases unmatched to any gene: 6. Germline V gene sequence: CDR1 MDHEN, CDR2 SYDVKM. CDR3 length equals 15 residues. In nucleotides, the CDR3 is TGTGCCAGCAGCTCCGGGACTAGCGCTTACAATGAGCAGTTCTTC. This sequence encodes CASSSGTSAYNEQFF. Full variable domain (remainder filled in from reference TRBV28 and TRBJ2-1): DVKVTQSSRYLVKRTGEKVFLECVQDMDHENMFWYRQDPGLGLRLIYFSYDVKMKEKGDIPEGYSVSREKKERFSLILESASTNQTSMYLCASSSGTSAYNEQFFGPGTRLTVL.

This rearrangement joins TRBV5-1 to TRBJ2-6, with 7 bases that match TRBD1. CDR1 and CDR2 (germline): SGHRS, YFSETQ. Unmatched junction bases numbered 17, after V lost 4 bases and J lost 1 base. The CDR3 contains 20 residues. The CDR3 DNA sequence: TGCGCCAGCAGCACAGCCGGGACAGCAGTTGAATCGTCTGGGGCCAACGTCCTGACTTTC. It codes for CASSTAGTAVESSGANVLTF.

The J gene is TRBJ1-4, the V gene TRBV7-8, with a weak D call TRBD1 (5 bases). Trimming cost V 5 bases and J 8 bases, with 18 bases left between them. Germline assignment: CDR1 SGHVS and CDR2 FQNEAQ. The CDR3 is made up of 15 amino acids. The DNA for the CDR3 is TGTGCCAGCAGCCCCGGGGGGAGAAGAGACGAAAAACTGTTTTTT. Its translation is CASSPGGRRDEKLFF.

V is TRBV27 and J is TRBJ1-6, with D perhaps TRBD1 (6 bases). Germline V gives CDR1 MNHEY, CDR2 SMNVEV (reference sequence). V dropped 6 bases and J dropped 11 bases, with 23 bases sitting between them. CDR3 size: 16 residues. The CDR3 DNA reads TGTGCCAGCAGCTTAGGGGGTGGAGGGGCTCGGACACCCCTCCACTTT. Residues: CASSLGGGGARTPLHF.

This clonotype was observed a single time. This chain uses TRBV7-8 with TRBJ2-2; D may be TRBD1 (6 bases). With 5 bases removed from V and 0 bases from J, the gap between germline ends came to 10 bases. This CDR3 spans 15 amino acids. CDR1 is SGHVS, CDR2 FQNEAQ, per germline. This chain's CDR3 is CASSEWTANTGELFF. In DNA form, the CDR3 reads TGTGCCAGCAGCGAGTGGACAGCGAACACCGGGGAGCTGTTTTTT.

The gene calls are TRBV20-1 and TRBJ2-7; D unresolved. The germline V gene encodes CDR1 DFQATT and CDR2 SNEGSKA (reference sequence). The CDR3 spans 11 residues. Trimming pared 5 bases from V and 4 bases from J, leaving 9 bases between. This CDR3 is CSAFDRYEQYF. In nucleotides, the CDR3 is TGCAGTGCTTTCGACCGGTACGAGCAGTACTTC.

The chain combines TRBV20-1 with TRBJ2-5; 10 nucleotides agree with TRBD2. Trimming took 4 bases from V and 5 from J; bases not matched to a gene: 7. Germline CDR1 DFQATT, CDR2 SNEGSKA (reference sequence). The CDR3 sequence is 14 residues long. CDR3 bases: TGCAGTGCTACCCCCACTAGCGGGACGGAGACCCAGTACTTC. Translation gives CSATPTSGTETQYF.